This T cell receptor beta chain was found in a study of breast tumors, draining lymph nodes, adjacent tissues. This clonotype was detected ten times or more. Its antigen is unidentified. Using its own MiXCR run on the multiplex PCR reads, TCRdb lists one record per CDR3 protein. Here the sample spans around 290,000 distinct CDR3 sequences, about 30% being singletons. The lymph nodes were axillary draining lymph nodes from breast cancer patients. Study-level points and caveats: Tumors had less TCR diversity than lymph nodes, more than nontumor tissue. The lymph node origin of tumor T cells was framed as consistent with a hypothesis, not demonstrated.

The source material was axillary lymph node tissue. The receptor was derived from a female donor with breast cancer. Some clones in this sample may be carry-over from other donors' samples.

CDR3 in amino acids: CASSQAPPNSGETQYF. CDR3 in DNA: TGTGCCAGCAGCCAAGCCCCCCCTAACAGCGGGGAGACCCAGTACTTC. V and J are TRBV3-1 and TRBJ2-5, with D possibly matching TRBD2 (6 bases). The CDR3 sequence is 16 residues long. Germline values: CDR1 LGHDT, CDR2 YNNKEL (reference sequence). Trimming took 1 base from V and 5 from J, leaving 17 bases between them.